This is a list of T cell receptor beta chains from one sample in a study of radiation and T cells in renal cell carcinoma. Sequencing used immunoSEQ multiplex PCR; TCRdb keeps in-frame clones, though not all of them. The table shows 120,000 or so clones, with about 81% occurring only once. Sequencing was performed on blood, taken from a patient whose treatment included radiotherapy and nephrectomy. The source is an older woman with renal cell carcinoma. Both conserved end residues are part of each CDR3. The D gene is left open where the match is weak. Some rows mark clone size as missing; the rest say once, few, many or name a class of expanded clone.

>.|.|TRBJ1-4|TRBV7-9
CASSPAADNEKLFF
TGTGCCAGCAGCCCGGCGGCGGATAATGAAAAACTGTTTTTT
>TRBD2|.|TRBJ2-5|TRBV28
CASSFPGLAGGGETQYF
TGTGCCAGCAGTTTCCCGGGACTAGCGGGAGGGGGGGAGACCCAGTACTTC
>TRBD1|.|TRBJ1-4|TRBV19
CASSMVRQGAEKLFF
TGTGCCAGTAGTATGGTCCGACAGGGGGCGGAAAAACTGTTTTTT
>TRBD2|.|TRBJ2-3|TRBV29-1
CSVEGGGGKTSTDTQYF
TGCAGCGTTGAGGGTGGCGGGGGGAAAACGAGCACAGATACGCAGTATTTT
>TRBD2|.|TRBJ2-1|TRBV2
CASSEYPAGTYNEQFF
TGTGCCAGCAGTGAGTATCCAGCGGGGACCTACAATGAGCAGTTCTTC
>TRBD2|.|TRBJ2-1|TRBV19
CASRWTSGRGEQFF
TGTGCCAGTAGATGGACTAGCGGGAGAGGTGAGCAGTTCTTC
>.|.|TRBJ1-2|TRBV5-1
CASSLDSNYGYTF
TGCGCCAGCAGCTTGGACAGTAACTATGGCTACACCTTC
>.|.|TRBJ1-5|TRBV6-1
CASTPSNQPQHF
TGTGCCAGCACGCCCAGCAATCAGCCCCAGCATTTT
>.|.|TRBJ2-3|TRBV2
CASSEQGSNTDTQYF
TGTGCCAGCAGTGAGCAGGGGTCGAACACAGATACGCAGTATTTT
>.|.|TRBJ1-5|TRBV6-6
CASSFHVSSQPQHF
TGTGCCAGCAGTTTCCATGTGAGTAGTCAGCCCCAGCATTTT
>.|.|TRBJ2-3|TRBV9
CASSDLGATDTQYF
TGTGCCAGCAGCGACTTAGGGGCAACAGATACGCAGTATTTT
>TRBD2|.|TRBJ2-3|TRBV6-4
CASSEERGGTDTQYF
TGTGCCAGCAGTGAAGAGCGGGGGGGCACAGATACGCAGTATTTT
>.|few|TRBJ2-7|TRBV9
CASSVGGESSYEQYF
TGTGCCAGCAGCGTAGGCGGGGAGAGCTCCTACGAGCAGTACTTC
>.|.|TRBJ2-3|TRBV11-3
CASSPGTFADTQYF
TGTGCCAGCAGCCCGGGGACTTTCGCAGATACGCAGTATTTT
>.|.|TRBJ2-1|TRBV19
CASSIGDLPLEQFF
TGTGCCAGTAGTATCGGGGACTTACCTCTTGAGCAGTTCTTC
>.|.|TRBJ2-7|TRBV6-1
CASNRGVRSYEQYF
TGTGCCAGCAACCGCGGAGTTCGCTCCTACGAGCAGTACTTC
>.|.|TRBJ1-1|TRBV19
CASSTTPYMNTEAFF
TGTGCCAGTAGTACCACCCCATACATGAACACTGAAGCTTTCTTT
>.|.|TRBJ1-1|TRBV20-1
CSAPTGEAFF
TGCAGTGCCCCTACAGGGGAAGCTTTCTTT
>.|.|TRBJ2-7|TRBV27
CASSRSGEQYF
TGTGCCAGCAGTCGTTCGGGCGAGCAGTACTTC
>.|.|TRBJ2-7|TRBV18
CASSPGSGIIYEQYF
TGTGCCAGCTCACCAGGATCAGGTATTATCTACGAGCAGTACTTC
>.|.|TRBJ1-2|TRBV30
CAWSVLGYGYTF
TGTGCCTGGAGTGTACTGGGGTATGGCTACACCTTC
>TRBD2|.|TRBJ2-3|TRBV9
CASSVGTSGGLSTDTQYF
TGTGCCAGCAGCGTAGGGACTAGCGGGGGCCTTAGCACAGATACGCAGTATTTT
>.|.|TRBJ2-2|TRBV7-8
CASSPGSGATTGELFF
TGTGCCAGCAGTCCGGGTAGCGGTGCGACCACCGGGGAGCTGTTTTTT
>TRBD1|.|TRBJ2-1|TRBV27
CASRITGDGSYNEQFF
TGTGCCAGCAGAATCACAGGGGACGGCTCCTACAATGAGCAGTTCTTC
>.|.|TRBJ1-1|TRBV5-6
CASSLYRTEAFF
TGTGCCAGCAGCTTATACAGGACTGAAGCTTTCTTT
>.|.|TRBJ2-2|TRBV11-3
CASTQGGGAYTGELFF
TGTGCCAGCACCCAAGGAGGCGGAGCGTACACCGGGGAGCTGTTTTTT
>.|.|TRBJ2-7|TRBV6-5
CASSPGRFYEQYF
TGTGCCAGCAGCCCAGGACGGTTCTACGAGCAGTACTTC
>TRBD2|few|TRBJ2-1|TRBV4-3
CASSQDLAGGPNEQFF
TGCGCCAGCAGCCAAGATTTAGCGGGAGGGCCGAATGAGCAGTTCTTC
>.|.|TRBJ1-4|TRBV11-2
CASSLDRREKLFF
TGTGCCAGCAGCTTAGATCGCAGGGAAAAACTGTTTTTT
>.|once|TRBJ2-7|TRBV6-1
CASSEFKGYEQYF
TGTGCCAGCAGTGAATTCAAGGGCTACGAGCAGTACTTC
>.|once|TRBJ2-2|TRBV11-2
CASSILQGGPGELFF
TGTGCCAGCAGCATACTACAGGGAGGCCCCGGGGAGCTGTTTTTT
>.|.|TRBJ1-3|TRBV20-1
CSARLGNTIYF
TGCAGTGCCCGCCTTGGAAACACCATATATTTT
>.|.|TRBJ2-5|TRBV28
CASSLNGAEETQYF
TGTGCCAGCAGTTTAAATGGGGCCGAAGAGACCCAGTACTTC
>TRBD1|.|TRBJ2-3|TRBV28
CASSSSGTGPVRDTQYF
TGTGCCAGCAGTTCGTCCGGGACAGGGCCCGTGAGGGATACGCAGTATTTT
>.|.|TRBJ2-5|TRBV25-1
CASSGWDQETQYF
TGTGCCAGCAGTGGTTGGGACCAAGAGACCCAGTACTTC
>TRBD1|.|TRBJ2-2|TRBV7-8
CASSLKDRVAGELFF
TGTGCCAGCAGCTTAAAGGACAGGGTCGCCGGGGAGCTGTTTTTT
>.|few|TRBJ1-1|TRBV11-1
CASSPRRSNTEAFF
TGTGCCAGCAGCCCAAGGAGGTCGAACACTGAAGCTTTCTTT
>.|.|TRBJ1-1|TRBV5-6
CASSLLQMNTEAFF
TGTGCCAGCAGCTTATTACAAATGAACACTGAAGCTTTCTTT
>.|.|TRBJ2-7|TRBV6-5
CASSYKFSYEQYF
TGTGCCAGCAGTTACAAGTTCTCCTACGAGCAGTACTTC
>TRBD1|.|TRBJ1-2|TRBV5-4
CASSREGQGTGGYTF
TGTGCCAGCAGCCGCGAAGGACAGGGCACGGGTGGCTACACCTTC
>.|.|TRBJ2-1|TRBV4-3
CASSQEGGGNEQFF
TGCGCCAGCAGCCAAGAAGGGGGAGGGAATGAGCAGTTCTTC
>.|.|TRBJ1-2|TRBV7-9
CASSSNLWEETNYGYTF
TGTGCCAGCAGCTCTAACCTCTGGGAGGAGACTAACTATGGCTACACCTTC
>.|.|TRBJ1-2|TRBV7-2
CASSLGVGLRDGYTF
TGTGCCAGCAGCTTAGGGGTGGGTCTCAGGGATGGCTACACCTTC
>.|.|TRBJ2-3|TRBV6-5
CASSYNGRTDTQYF
TGTGCCAGCAGTTACAACGGACGCACAGATACGCAGTATTTT
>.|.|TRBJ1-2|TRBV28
CASSPRSYGYTF
TGTGCCAGCAGTCCCCGCAGCTATGGCTACACCTTC
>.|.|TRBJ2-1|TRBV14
CASSRLGAGAYNEQFF
TGTGCCAGCAGTAGACTAGGAGCCGGCGCGTACAATGAGCAGTTCTTC
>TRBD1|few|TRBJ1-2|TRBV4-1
CASSPFQGADYGYTF
TGCGCCAGCAGCCCGTTTCAGGGGGCTGACTATGGCTACACCTTC
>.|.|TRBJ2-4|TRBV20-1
CSARDRAAQYF
TGCAGTGCTAGAGATAGGGCGGCACAGTACTTC
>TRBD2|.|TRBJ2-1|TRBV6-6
CASSSFGGRNYNEQFF
TGTGCCAGCAGTTCCTTTGGCGGGAGAAACTACAATGAGCAGTTCTTC